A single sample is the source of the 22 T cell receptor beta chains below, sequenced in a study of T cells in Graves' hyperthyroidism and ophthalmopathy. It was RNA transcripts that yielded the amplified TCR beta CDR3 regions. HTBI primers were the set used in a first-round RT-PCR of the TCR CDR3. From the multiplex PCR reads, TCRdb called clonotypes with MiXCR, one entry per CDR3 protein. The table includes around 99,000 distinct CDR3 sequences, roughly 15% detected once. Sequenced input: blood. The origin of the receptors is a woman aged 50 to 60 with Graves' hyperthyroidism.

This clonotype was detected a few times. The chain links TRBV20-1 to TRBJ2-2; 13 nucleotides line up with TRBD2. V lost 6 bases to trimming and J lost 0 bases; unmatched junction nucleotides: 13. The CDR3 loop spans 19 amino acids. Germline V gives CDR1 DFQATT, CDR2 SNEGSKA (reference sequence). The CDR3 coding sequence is TGCAGTGCCCCCGGGACCGGGACTAGCGGGGAGACGAACACCGGGGAGCTGTTTTTT. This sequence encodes CSAPGTGTSGETNTGELFF.

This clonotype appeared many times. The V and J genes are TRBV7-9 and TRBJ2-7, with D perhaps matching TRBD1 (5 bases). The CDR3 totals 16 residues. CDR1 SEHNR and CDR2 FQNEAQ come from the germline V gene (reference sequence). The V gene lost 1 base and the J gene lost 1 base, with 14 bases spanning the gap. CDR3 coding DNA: TGTGCCAGCAGCTTAGAGACCAGGGCGAAGTCCTACGAGCAGTACTTC. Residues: CASSLETRAKSYEQYF.

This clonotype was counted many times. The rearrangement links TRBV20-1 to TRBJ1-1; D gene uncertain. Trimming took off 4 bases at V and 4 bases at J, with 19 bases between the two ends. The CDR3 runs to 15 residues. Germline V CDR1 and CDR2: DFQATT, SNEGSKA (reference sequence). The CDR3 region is CSAIGLGFLGTEAFF. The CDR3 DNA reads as TGCAGTGCTATCGGCCTGGGGTTTTTGGGCACTGAAGCTTTCTTT.

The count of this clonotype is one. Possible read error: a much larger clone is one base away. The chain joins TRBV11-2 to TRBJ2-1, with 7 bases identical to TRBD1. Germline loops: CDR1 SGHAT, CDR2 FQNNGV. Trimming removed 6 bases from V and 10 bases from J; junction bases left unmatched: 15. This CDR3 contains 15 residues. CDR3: CASSGGTGESYEQFF. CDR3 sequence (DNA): TGTGCCAGCAGTGGGGGCACAGGGGAAAGTTACGAGCAGTTCTTC.

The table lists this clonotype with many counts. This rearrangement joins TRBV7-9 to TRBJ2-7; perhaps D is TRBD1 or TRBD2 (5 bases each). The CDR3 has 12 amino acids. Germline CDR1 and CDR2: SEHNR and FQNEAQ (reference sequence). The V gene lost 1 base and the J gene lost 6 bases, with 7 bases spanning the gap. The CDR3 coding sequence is TGTGCCAGCAGCTTAGGAGGGGCCGAGCAGTACTTC. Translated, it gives CASSLGGAEQYF.

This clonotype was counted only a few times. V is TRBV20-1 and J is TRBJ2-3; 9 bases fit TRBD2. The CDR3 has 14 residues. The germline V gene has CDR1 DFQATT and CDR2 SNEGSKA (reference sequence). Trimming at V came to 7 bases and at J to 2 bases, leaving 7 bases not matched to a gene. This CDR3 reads CSGSLAGLTDTQYF. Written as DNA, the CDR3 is TGCAGTGGATCTCTAGCGGGACTCACAGATACGCAGTATTTT.

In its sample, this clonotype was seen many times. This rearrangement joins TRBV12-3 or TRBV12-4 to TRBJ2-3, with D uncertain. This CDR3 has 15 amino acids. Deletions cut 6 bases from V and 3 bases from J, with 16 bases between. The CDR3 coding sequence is TGTGCCAGCAGATCGTCTAGGTGGATGACAGATACGCAGTATTTT. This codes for CASRSSRWMTDTQYF.

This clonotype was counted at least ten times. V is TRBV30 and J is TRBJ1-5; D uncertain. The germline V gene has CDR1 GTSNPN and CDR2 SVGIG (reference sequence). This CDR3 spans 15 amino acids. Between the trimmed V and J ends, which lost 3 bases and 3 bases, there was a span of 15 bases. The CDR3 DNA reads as TGTGCCTGGAGCCTGGTCCGGAATAACAATCAGCCCCAGCATTTT. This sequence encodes CAWSLVRNNNQPQHF.

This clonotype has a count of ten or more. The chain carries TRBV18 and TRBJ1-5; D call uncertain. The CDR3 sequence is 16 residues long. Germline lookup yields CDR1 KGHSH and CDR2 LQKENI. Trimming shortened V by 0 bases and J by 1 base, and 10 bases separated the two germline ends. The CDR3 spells CASSPPPGGSNQPQHF. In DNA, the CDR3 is TGTGCCAGCTCACCACCCCCCGGAGGGAGCAATCAGCCCCAGCATTTT. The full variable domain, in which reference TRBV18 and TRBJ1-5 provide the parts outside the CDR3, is NAGVMQNPRHLVRRRGQEARLRCSPMKGHSHVYWYRQLPEEGLKFMVYLQKENIIDESGMPKERFSAEFPKEGPSILRIQQVVRGDSAAYFCASSPPPGGSNQPQHFGDGTRLSIL.

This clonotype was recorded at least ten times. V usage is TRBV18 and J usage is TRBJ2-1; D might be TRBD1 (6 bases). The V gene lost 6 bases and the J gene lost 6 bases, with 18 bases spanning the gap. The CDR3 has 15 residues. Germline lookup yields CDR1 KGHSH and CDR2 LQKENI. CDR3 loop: CASSRFEGDTNEQFF. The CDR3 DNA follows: TGTGCCAGCTCCAGGTTCGAGGGGGATACCAATGAGCAGTTCTTC.

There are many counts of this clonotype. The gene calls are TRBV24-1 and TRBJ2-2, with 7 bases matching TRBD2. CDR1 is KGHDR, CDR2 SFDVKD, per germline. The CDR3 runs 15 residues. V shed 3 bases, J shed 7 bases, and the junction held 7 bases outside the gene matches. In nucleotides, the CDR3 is TGTGCCACCAGTGATGGAGGGAGGGGCGGCGGGGAGCTGTTTTTT. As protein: CATSDGGRGGGELFF.

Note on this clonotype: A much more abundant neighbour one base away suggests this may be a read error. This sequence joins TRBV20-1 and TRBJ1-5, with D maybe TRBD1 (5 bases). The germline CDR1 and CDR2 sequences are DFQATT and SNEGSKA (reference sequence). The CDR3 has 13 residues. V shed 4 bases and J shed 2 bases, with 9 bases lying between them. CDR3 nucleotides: TGCAGTGCTATAGCGGGGGGCAATCAGCCCCAGCATTTT. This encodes CSAIAGGNQPQHF.

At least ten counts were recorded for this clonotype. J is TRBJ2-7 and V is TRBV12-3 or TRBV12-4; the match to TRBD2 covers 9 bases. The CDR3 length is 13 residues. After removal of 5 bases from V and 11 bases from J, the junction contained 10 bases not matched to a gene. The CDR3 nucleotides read TGTGCCAGCAGTCTCCTTCGTGGCGGGAGGGAGTACTTC. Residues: CASSLLRGGREYF.

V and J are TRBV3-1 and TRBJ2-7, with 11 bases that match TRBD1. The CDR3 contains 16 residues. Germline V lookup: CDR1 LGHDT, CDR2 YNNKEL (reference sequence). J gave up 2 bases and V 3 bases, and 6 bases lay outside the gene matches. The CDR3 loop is CASSHSPGQGAYEQYV. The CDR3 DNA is TGTGCCAGCAGCCATTCGCCGGGACAGGGGGCCTACGAGCAGTACGTC.

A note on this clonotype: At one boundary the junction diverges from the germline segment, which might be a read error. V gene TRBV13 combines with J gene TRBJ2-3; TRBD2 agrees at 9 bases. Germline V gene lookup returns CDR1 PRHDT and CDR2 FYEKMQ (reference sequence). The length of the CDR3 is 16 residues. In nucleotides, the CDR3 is TGCGCCAGCAGCAAAGCGACTAGCGGTAGCACAGATACGCAGTATTTT. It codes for CASSKATSGSTDTQYF. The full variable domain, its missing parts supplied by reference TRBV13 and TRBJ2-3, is AAGVIQSPRHLIKEKRETATLKCYPIPRHDTVYWYQQGPGQDPQFLISFYEKMQSDKGSIPDRFSAQQFSDYHSELNMSSLELGDSALYFCASSKATSGSTDTQYFGPGTRLTVL.

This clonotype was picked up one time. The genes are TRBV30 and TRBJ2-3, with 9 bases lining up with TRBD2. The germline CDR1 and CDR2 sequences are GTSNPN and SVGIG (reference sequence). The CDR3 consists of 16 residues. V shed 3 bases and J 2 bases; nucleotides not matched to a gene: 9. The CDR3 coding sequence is TGTGCCTGGAGAGCTGCTGGACTAGCGACCACAGATACGCAGTATTTT. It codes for CAWRAAGLATTDTQYF.

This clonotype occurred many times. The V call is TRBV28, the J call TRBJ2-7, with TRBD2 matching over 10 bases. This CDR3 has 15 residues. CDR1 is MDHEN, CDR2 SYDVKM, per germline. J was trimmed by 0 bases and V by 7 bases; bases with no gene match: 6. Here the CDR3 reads CASTLAGVHSYEQYF. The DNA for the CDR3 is TGTGCCAGCACCCTAGCGGGAGTTCACTCCTACGAGCAGTACTTC. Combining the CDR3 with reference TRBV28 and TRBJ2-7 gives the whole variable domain DVKVTQSSRYLVKRTGEKVFLECVQDMDHENMFWYRQDPGLGLRLIYFSYDVKMKEKGDIPEGYSVSREKKERFSLILESASTNQTSMYLCASTLAGVHSYEQYFGPGTRLTVT.

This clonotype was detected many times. The CDR3 DNA reads as TGTGCCAGCAGTAACAGGGGGCTTTTGGACACTGAAGCTTTCTTT. The encoded protein is CASSNRGLLDTEAFF. The chain is built from TRBV27 and TRBJ1-1; 9 positions match TRBD1. CDR1 MNHEY and CDR2 SMNVEV come from the germline V gene (reference sequence). V lost 5 bases, J lost 3 bases, and 7 bases stayed unmatched. The CDR3 totals 15 residues.

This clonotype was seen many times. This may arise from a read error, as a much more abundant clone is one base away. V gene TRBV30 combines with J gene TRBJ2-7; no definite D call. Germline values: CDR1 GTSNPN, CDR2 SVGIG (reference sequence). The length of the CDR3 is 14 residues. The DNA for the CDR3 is TGTGCCTGGAAACACTCTAGTCTGAGCTACGGGCAGTACTTC. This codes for CAWKHSSLSYGQYF.

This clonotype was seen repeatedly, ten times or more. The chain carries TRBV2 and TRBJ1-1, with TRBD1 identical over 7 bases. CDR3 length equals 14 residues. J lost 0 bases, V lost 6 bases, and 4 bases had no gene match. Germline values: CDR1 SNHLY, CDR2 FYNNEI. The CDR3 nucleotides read TGTGCCAGCAGCGCCGGGACAGTGAACACTGAAGCTTTCTTT. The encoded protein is CASSAGTVNTEAFF.

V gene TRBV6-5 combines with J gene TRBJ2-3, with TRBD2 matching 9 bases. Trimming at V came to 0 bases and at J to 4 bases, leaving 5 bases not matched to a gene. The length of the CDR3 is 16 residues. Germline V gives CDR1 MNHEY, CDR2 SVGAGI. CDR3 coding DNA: TGTGCCAGCAGTTACTCCGCGGGAGGGCCAGCAGATACGCAGTATTTT. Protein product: CASSYSAGGPADTQYF.

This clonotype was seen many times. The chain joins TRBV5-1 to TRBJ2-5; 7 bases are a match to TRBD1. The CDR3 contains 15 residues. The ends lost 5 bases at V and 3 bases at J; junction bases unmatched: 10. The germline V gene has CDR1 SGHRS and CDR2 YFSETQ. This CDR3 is CASSPSGQVEETQYF. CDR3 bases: TGCGCCAGCAGTCCTTCCGGACAGGTGGAAGAGACCCAGTACTTC.